A single sample is the source of the 11 T cell receptor beta chains below, sequenced in a study of blood T cell repertoires in COVID-19. Assay used: immunoSEQ multiplex PCR; TCRdb lists only in-frame clones, some missing. Of more than 95,000 clones listed, approximately 84% are singletons. Sequenced: peripheral blood. The receptor set was obtained from a man in his sixties with acute or convalescent COVID-19.

The rearrangement joins TRBV6-4 to TRBJ2-3; D gene unclear. The CDR3 length is 15 residues. Germline V lookup: CDR1 MRHNA, CDR2 SNTAGT. The V end lost 0 bases, the J end lost 0 bases, and 7 bases lay between the germline ends. Written as DNA, the CDR3 is TGTGCCAGCAGTGACTCCCAGGCTAGCACAGATACGCAGTATTTT. This encodes CASSDSQASTDTQYF.

This chain connects TRBV6-5 to TRBJ1-3; D perhaps matches TRBD1 (5 bases). The CDR3 has 15 amino acids. V lost 2 bases and J lost 0, with 8 bases in between. Germline V gene data show CDR1 as MNHEY and CDR2 as SVGAGI. This CDR3 is CASSYRGNSGNTIYF. The CDR3 bases are TGTGCCAGCAGTTACAGGGGAAACTCTGGAAACACCATATATTTT.

CDR3 amino acids: CATGLWDSVTKNGYTF. For the CDR3, the DNA is TGTGCCACAGGTCTTTGGGACAGCGTAACAAAGAATGGCTACACCTTC. This chain links TRBV28 with TRBJ1-2, with TRBD1 matching over 7 bases. CDR1 and CDR2 from the germline V gene are MDHEN and SYDVKM. Losses at the gene ends were 10 bases for V and 6 bases for J; bases not matched to a gene: 20. The length of the CDR3 is 16 residues.

The count of this clone is one. The V call is TRBV5-6, the J call TRBJ1-3; D gene uncertain. V was shortened by 1 base and J by 11 bases, with 16 bases between the two germline ends. This CDR3 has 14 amino acids. Germline V gene data show CDR1 as SGHDT and CDR2 as YYEEEE. CDR3 protein: CASSLRLSARAIYF. CDR3 coding DNA: TGTGCCAGCAGCTTGCGCTTGAGTGCCCGAGCCATATATTTT.

J is TRBJ2-7 and V is TRBV28; 8 bases align to TRBD2. The CDR3 covers 12 residues. The germline V gene has CDR1 MDHEN and CDR2 SYDVKM. The V and J ends lost 6 bases and 4 bases, in that order; junction bases with no gene match: 2. The CDR3 is CASSPGGYEQYF. The CDR3 DNA reads as TGTGCCAGCAGCCCGGGGGGGTACGAGCAGTACTTC.

The J gene is TRBJ2-1, the V gene TRBV29-1, with 7 bases matching TRBD1. V dropped 7 bases and J dropped 7; count of bases not matched to a gene: 7. Germline-derived CDR1 and CDR2 are SQVTM and ANQGSEA. The CDR3 is 12 amino acids. The CDR3 DNA is TGCAGCGCGACAGGGAATAGGAATGAGCAGTTCTTC. This codes for CSATGNRNEQFF.

The genes are TRBV27 and TRBJ1-2; the D is unclear. Trimming removed 6 bases at V and 4 bases at J, with 12 bases between. Germline values: CDR1 MNHEY, CDR2 SMNVEV (reference sequence). The CDR3 sequence is 13 residues long. In DNA, the CDR3 is TGTGCCAGCAGAGGCGGGGAGGGCTATGGCTACACCTTC. It encodes CASRGGEGYGYTF.

The chain couples TRBV10-2 to TRBJ1-2; weak D call: TRBD1 (6 bases). Trimming left V 6 bases short and J 3 bases short, with 14 bases between. The germline gives CDR1 WSHSY, CDR2 SAAADI. CDR3 length: 14 amino acids. The CDR3 is CASSAQGFDYGYTF. CDR3 DNA: TGCGCCAGCAGCGCACAGGGTTTCGACTATGGCTACACCTTC.

The chain uses TRBV2 and TRBJ1-5; D is uncertain. Germline assignment: CDR1 SNHLY and CDR2 FYNNEI. Trimming cost V 10 bases and J 1 base, with 11 bases left between them. This CDR3 region has 13 residues. The CDR3 DNA reads as TGTGCCACTAGCTTTGGAAGCAATCAGCCCCAGCATTTT. Amino acid sequence: CATSFGSNQPQHF.

This clone was seen a single time. The chain joins TRBV10-3 to TRBJ1-1; 7 bases are a match to TRBD1. Germline CDR1 and CDR2: ENHRY and SYGVKD. The CDR3 covers 15 residues. J lost 1 base, V lost 6 bases, and 8 bases had no gene match. The CDR3 region has the DNA TGTGCCATCAGAGATTCCGGGACAGAGAACACTGAAGCTTTCTTT. This codes for CAIRDSGTENTEAFF.

The V call is TRBV5-1, the J call TRBJ2-7, with TRBD1 matching 8 bases. The CDR3 has 15 residues. V lost 0 bases and J lost 2; bases outside the gene matches: 4. CDR1 is SGHRS and CDR2 is YFSETQ in the germline V gene. CDR3 amino acids: CASSLGGQGTYEQYF. As DNA, the CDR3 is TGCGCCAGCAGCTTGGGAGGACAGGGAACCTACGAGCAGTACTTC. The full variable domain, completed using reference TRBV5-1 and TRBJ2-7, is KAGVTQTPRYLIKTRGQQVTLSCSPISGHRSVSWYQQTPGQGLQFLFEYFSETQRNKGNFPGRFSGRQFSNSRSEMNVSTLELGDSALYLCASSLGGQGTYEQYFGPGTRLTVT.